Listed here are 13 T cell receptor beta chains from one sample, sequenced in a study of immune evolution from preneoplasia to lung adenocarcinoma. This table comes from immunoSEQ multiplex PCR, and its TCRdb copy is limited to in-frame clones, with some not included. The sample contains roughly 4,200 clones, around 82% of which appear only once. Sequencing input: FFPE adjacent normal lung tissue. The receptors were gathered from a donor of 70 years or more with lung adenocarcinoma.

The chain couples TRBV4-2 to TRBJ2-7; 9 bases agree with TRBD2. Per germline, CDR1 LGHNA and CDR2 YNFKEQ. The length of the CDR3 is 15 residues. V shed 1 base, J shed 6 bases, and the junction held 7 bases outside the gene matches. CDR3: CASSQGIAGGPEQYF. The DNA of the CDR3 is TGTGCCAGCAGCCAAGGGATTGCGGGAGGGCCCGAGCAGTACTTC.

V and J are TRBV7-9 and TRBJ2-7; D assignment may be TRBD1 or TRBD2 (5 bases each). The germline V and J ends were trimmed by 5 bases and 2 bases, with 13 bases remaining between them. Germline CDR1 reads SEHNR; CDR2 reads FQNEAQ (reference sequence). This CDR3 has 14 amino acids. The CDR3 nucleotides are TGTGCCAGCAGCCCCCGGGACGGTCCCTACGAGCAGTACTTC. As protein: CASSPRDGPYEQYF. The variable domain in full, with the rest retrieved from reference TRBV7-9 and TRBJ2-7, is DTGVSQNPRHKITKRGQNVTFRCDPISEHNRLYWYRQTLGQGPEFLTYFQNEAQLEKSRLLSDRFSAERPKGSFSTLEIQRTEQGDSAMYLCASSPRDGPYEQYFGPGTRLTVT.

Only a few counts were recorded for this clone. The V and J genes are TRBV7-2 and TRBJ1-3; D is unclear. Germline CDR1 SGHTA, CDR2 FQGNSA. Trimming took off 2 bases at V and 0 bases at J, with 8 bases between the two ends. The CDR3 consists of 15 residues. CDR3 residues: CASSLIWGSGNTIYF. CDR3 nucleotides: TGTGCCAGCAGCTTAATATGGGGCTCTGGAAACACCATATATTTT.

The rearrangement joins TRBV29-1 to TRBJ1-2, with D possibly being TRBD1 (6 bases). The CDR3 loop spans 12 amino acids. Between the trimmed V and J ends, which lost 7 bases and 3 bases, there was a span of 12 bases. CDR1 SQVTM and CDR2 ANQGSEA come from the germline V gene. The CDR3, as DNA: TGCAGCGGAAGTACAGGGTACTATGGCTACACCTTC. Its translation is CSGSTGYYGYTF.

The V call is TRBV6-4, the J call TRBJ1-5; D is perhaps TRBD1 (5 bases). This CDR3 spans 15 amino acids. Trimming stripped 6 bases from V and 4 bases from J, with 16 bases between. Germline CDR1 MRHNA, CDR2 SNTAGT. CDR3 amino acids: CASRSQDSLNQPQHF. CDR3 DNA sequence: TGTGCCAGCAGGTCGCAAGACAGCCTAAATCAGCCCCAGCATTTT.

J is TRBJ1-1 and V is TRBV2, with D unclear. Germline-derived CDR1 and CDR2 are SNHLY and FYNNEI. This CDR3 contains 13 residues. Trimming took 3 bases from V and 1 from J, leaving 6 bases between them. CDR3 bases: TGTGCCAGCAGTGAGGGGTGGAACACTGAAGCTTTCTTT. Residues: CASSEGWNTEAFF.

As DNA, the CDR3 is TGCAGCGTTGAACGGGACAGGGGCGTTGAAGCTTTCTTT. Encoded protein: CSVERDRGVEAFF. V gene TRBV29-1 combines with J gene TRBJ1-1; 10 positions match TRBD1. Trimming at V came to 2 bases and at J to 7 bases, leaving 4 bases not matched to a gene. CDR3 size: 13 residues. Germline CDR1 is SQVTM and CDR2 is ANQGSEA.

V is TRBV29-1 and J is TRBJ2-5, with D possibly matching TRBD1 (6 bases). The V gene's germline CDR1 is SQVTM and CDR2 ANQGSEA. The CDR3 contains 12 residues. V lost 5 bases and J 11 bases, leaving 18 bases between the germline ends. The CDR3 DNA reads TGCAGCGTTCCCGTCGGACAGCTCGGACAGTACTTC. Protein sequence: CSVPVGQLGQYF. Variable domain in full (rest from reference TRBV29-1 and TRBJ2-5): SAVISQKPSRDICQRGTSLTIQCQVDSQVTMMFWYRQQPGQSLTLIATANQGSEATYESGFVIDKFPISRPNLTFSTLTVSNMSPEDSSIYLCSVPVGQLGQYFGPGTRLLVL.

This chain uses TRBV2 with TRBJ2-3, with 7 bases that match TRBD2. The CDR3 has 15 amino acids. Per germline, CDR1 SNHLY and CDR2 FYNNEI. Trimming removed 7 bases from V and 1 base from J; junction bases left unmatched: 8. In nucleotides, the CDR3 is TGTGCCAGCACCCAAGAGAGCGGGGGCACAGATACGCAGTATTTT. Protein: CASTQESGGTDTQYF.

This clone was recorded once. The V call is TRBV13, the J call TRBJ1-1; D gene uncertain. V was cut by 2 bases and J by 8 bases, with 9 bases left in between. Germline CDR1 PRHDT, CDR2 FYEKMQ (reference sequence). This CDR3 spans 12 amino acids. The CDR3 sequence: CASSLRGQEAFF. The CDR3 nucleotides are TGTGCCAGCAGCTTACGGGGTCAGGAAGCTTTCTTT.

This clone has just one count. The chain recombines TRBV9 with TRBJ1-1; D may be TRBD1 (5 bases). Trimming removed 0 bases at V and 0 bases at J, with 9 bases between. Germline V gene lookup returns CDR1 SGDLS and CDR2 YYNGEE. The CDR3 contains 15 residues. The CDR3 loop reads CASSVGGRLNTEAFF. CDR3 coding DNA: TGTGCCAGCAGCGTAGGGGGCAGGCTGAACACTGAAGCTTTCTTT.

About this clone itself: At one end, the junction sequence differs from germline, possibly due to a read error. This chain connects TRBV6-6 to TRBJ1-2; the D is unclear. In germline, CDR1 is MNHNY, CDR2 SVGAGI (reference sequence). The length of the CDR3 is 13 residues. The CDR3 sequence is CAGSRTADEGYTF. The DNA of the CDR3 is TGTGCCGGCAGTCGGACGGCCGATGAAGGCTACACCTTC.

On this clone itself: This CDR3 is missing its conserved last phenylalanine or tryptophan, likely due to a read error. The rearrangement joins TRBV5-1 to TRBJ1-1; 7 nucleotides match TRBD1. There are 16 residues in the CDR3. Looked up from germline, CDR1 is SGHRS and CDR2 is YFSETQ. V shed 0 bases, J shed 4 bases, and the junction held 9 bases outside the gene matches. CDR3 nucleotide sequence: TGCGCCAGCAGCTTGGAAGGGGGCGGAACGGGCACTGAAGCTTTCCTT. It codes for CASSLEGGGTGTEAFL.